The T cell receptor beta chain under discussion was sequenced for a study of CD8 T cells in ankylosing spondylitis. V was shortened by 6 bases and J by 6 bases, with 10 bases between the two germline ends. This CDR3 has 12 residues. Study conclusions and caveats: Disease-linked clones reportedly showed significant enrichment in matched ankylosing spondylitis synovial fluid. Disease-linked clones, CD8+, were relatively rare in peripheral blood.

Quantitative 5'-RACE with molecular barcodes was used to make the TCR beta libraries. Via MiXCR, TCRdb re-called the 5' RACE reads, giving one row per CDR3 protein. The repertoire holds about 250,000 distinct CDR3 sequences, with about 24% as singletons. Comment on this clonotype: Its antigen is currently unknown.

The rearrangement links TRBV12-3 or TRBV12-4 to TRBJ2-3; D call uncertain. The clonotype comes from a male donor with ankylosing spondylitis or in good health (not recorded which). Source material: blood, either unsorted or a sorted T cell fraction (not recorded which). The CDR3 reads CASSPTFDTQYF. CDR3 sequence (DNA): TGTGCCAGCAGCCCGACTTTTGATACGCAGTATTTT.